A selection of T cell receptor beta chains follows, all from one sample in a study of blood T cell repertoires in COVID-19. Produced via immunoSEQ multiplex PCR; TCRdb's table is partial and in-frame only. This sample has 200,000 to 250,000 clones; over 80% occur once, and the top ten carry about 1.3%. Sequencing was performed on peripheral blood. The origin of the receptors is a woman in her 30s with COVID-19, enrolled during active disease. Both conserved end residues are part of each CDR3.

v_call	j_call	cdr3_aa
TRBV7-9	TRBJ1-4	CASSSVGVNEKLFF
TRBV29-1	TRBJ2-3	CSAQSSQSTDTQYF
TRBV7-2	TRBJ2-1	CASSTFGLGGDEQFF
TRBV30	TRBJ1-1	CAWAPGTDTEAFF
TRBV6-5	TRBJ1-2	CASKQDRGNYGYTF
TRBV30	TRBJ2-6	CACQDLRGANVLTF
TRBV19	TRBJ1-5	CASKSPLVNQPQHF
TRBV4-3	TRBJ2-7	CASSQAAGQAILSYEQYF
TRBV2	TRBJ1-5	CASSIGTDNQPQHF
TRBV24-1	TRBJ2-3	CATSDRTPSTDTQYF
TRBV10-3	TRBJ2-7	CAISESREQYF
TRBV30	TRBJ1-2	CAWRGSNYGYTF
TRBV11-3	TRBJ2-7	CASSSGQDYEQYF
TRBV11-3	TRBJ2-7	CASSLGRSYEQYF
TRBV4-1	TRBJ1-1	CASSLQGGKNTEAFF
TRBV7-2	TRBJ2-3	CASSQVSTDTQYF
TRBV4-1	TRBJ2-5	CASSQGLAGGRETQYF
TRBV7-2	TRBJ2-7	CASSLRFGGAGNEQYF
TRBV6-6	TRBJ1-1	CASSGSLRDRRLNTEAFF
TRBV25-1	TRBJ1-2	CASSELGLWGYTF
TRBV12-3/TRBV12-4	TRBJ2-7	CASSSTGFYEQYF
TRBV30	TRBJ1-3	CAWDRAGNTIYF
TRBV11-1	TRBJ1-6	CASSFDRGSDSPLHF
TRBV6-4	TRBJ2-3	CASSRQIRDTQYF
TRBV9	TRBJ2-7	CASSVDLSSEQYF
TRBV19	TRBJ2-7	CASSIAPNSYEQYF
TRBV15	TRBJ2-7	CATSRPPSTEAYF
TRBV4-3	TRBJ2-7	CASSPGQGDREQYF
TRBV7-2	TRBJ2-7	CASSLYRLAGYEQYF
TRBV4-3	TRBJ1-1	CASSQDGGGLRTEAFF
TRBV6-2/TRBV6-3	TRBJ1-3	CASSYRRTGDSGNTIYF
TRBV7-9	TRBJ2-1	CASRQGLAGANEQFF
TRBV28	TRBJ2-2	CASSLERGHTGELFF
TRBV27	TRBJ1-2	CASSRGGNIYGYTF
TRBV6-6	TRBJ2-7	CASSARGKEYF
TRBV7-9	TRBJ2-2	CASSFSERSAGELFF
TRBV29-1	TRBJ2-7	CSVRSGTGSYEQYF
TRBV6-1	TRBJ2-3	CASSGGLQTSTDTQYF
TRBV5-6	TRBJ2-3	CASSLAGGSRTDTQYF
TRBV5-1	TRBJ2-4	CASSTTGLEAKNIQYF
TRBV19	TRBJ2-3	CASSMGLAGGGTDTQYF
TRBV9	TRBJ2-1	CASSPLPGTSVNEQFF
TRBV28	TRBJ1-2	CASSPLAGGRDGYTF
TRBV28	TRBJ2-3	CASSTSGDSTDTQYF
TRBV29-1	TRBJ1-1	CSVRLTKNTEAFF
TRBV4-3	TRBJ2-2	CASSAHRDRVTGELFF
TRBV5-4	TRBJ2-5	CASSSISGDLGETQYF
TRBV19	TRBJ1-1	CASSIGGRRAFF
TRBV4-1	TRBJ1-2	CASSQAGQGHGYTF
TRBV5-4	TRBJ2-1	CASSFLGGRGGNEQFF
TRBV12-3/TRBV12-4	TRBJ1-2	CASRSGGLYGYTF
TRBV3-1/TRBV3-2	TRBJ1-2	CASSQGDSFTVYGYTF
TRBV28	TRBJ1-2	CASSAGQGPPTRGGYTF
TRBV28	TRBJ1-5	CASSPGTGGVYSNQPQHF
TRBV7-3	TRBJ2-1	CASSSIADGLAGDNEQFF
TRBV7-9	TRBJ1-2	CASSPTGFGYTF
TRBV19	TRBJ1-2	CASRQGGNYGYTF